The T cell receptor beta chain described here comes from a study of T cells after somatic rescue of genetic block (dated by TCRdb to between 2020 and 2021). About the full investigation: What the study looked at was long-term robustness, specifically in a T-cell system that came about through somatic rescue of a genetic block in T-cell development.

Per the germline V gene, MGHRA is the CDR1 and YSYEKL is the CDR2. From its cysteine to its phenylalanine, the CDR3 spans 18 amino acids. The entry retains the CDR3 DNA only, 54 bases that are in frame from base 1. Germline trimming amounts to 0 bases on V and 4 bases on J, with 12 as the count of junction bases outside the gene matches. In the case of this clone: The antigen it binds to is not known. No base quality values were provided; no much bigger clone lies one nucleotide off.

The library was made by the immunoSEQ multiplex PCR assay. What TCRdb holds here is the immuneACCESS table cut down to in-frame rearrangements. Part of the clones is not present; checked against another copy, under half of the missing clones reflect an unresolved V gene, and the others are unexplained. This sample lists 45,000 to 55,000 clones; about 96% were detected once. Jointly, the top ten make up around 0.083% of the sample. The sample was peripheral blood mononuclear cells (PBMCs). This chain joins TRBV4-1 to TRBJ2-1; 7 bases in the junction line up with TRBD2. This TCR was recovered from a child less than two years old. The CDR3 sequence is CASSQDLETSSTYNEQFF. The DNA reads TGCGCCAGCAGCCAAGATCTCGAGACTAGCTCTACTTACAATGAGCAGTTCTTC.